This T cell receptor beta chain is drawn from a study of T cell repertoires in cytomegalovirus infection. Study details: The study used recently identified HLA-C-restricted and well-studied HLA-B-restricted CMV epitopes. TCR beta signatures that were public indicated CMV infection and matching HLA type.

Findings and caveats of the study: The ex vivo response was dominated by HLA-C-restricted CMV-specific TCR beta clonotypes. Carriage of CMV together with the relevant HLA was identifiable through cumulative public TCR beta family frequency.

A note on this clonotype: Its cognate antigen is unknown.

TCRdb re-analysed the reads in MiXCR, keeping a single row per CDR3 protein. The repertoire includes 650,000 to 900,000 distinct CDR3 sequences, about 29% of them detected once, and about an eighth sits in the top ten. This TCR was sampled from a human donor in good health (CMV status not recorded). Some clones in this sample may be carry-over from other donors' samples. This specimen was cultured CD8+ T cells from PBMCs, taken from culture after CMV antigen stimulation.

CDR3 in DNA: TGTGCCAGTAGTATCCAGGAAAACAATGAGCAGTTCTTC. It translates to CASSIQENNEQFF. The chain joins TRBV19 to TRBJ2-1; D call uncertain. Trimming cost V 3 bases and J 5 bases, with 8 bases left between them. The germline CDR1 and CDR2 sequences are LNHDA and SQIVND (reference sequence). This CDR3 has 13 amino acids.